Listed here are 27 T cell receptor beta chains from one sample, sequenced in a study of STAT5B mutations in CD4+ large granular lymphocyte leukemia. Repertoires were generated with immunoSEQ multiplex PCR, while TCRdb's copy carries only in-frame clones and drops some. The sample has 20,000 to 25,000 clones, 75% to 85% seen once. Sequences were obtained from CD4+ T cells from blood buffy coats. These receptors were taken from a human donor in good health.

The V gene is TRBV29-1, the J gene TRBJ2-3; D ambiguous. CDR3 length: 12 amino acids. V lost 4 bases to trimming and J lost 6 bases, with 11 bases between them. The germline gives CDR1 SQVTM, CDR2 ANQGSEA. The CDR3 nucleotides read TGCAGCGTTGGACAAACCCCCGATACGCAGTATTTT. Translating gives CSVGQTPDTQYF.

V usage is TRBV9 and J usage is TRBJ2-3; D is possibly TRBD2 (5 bases). Trimming removed 0 bases at V and 8 bases at J, with 10 bases between. Germline CDR1 is SGDLS and CDR2 is YYNGEE. The CDR3 length is 13 residues. This CDR3 reads CASSVVDSSTQYF. The CDR3 DNA sequence: TGTGCCAGCAGCGTAGTGGACTCCTCTACGCAGTATTTT.

The rearrangement uses TRBV10-3 and TRBJ2-5; D tentatively reads TRBD1 or TRBD2 (5 bases each). Per germline, CDR1 ENHRY and CDR2 SYGVKD. Trimming shortened V by 2 bases and J by 2 bases, and 18 bases separated the two germline ends. The CDR3 runs to 17 residues. CDR3 protein: CAISEGVGALKQETQYF. The CDR3, as DNA: TGTGCCATCAGTGAGGGGGTCGGGGCCCTAAAACAAGAGACCCAGTACTTC.

The chain couples TRBV6-5 to TRBJ2-7; TRBD2 aligns across 9 bases. J lost 2 bases, V lost 4 bases, and 6 bases had no gene match. Germline loops: CDR1 MNHEY, CDR2 SVGAGI. The CDR3 totals 15 residues. CDR3 amino acids: CASSSRTSEAYEQYF. In nucleotides, the CDR3 is TGTGCCAGCAGTTCTCGGACTAGCGAGGCCTACGAGCAGTACTTC.

This clone was seen once. The chain combines TRBV9 with TRBJ1-3; D may be TRBD1 (5 bases). CDR1 is SGDLS, CDR2 YYNGEE, per germline. Trimming shortened V by 2 bases and J by 0 bases, and 6 bases separated the two germline ends. The CDR3 spans 14 residues. The DNA of the CDR3 is TGTGCCAGCAGCGTCAGGGTCTCTGGAAACACCATATATTTT. Its translation: CASSVRVSGNTIYF.

The V gene is TRBV28, the J gene TRBJ1-6, with unresolved D. CDR1 is MDHEN and CDR2 is SYDVKM in the germline V gene. The CDR3 sequence is 17 residues long. V lost 1 base to trimming and J lost 0 bases, with 10 bases between them. CDR3 loop: CASSLLASSSYNSPLHF. CDR3 nucleotides: TGTGCCAGCAGTTTATTGGCTTCAAGCTCCTATAATTCACCCCTCCACTTT.

There are a few counts of this clone. The CDR3 loop reads CASSPWDPVEAYEQYF. The CDR3 nucleotides read TGTGCCAGCAGCCCCTGGGACCCGGTGGAGGCCTACGAGCAGTACTTC. The chain carries TRBV7-3 and TRBJ2-7; D possibly uses TRBD1 or TRBD2 (5 bases each). This CDR3 has 16 amino acids. The germline V gene encodes CDR1 SGHTA and CDR2 FQGTGA. Trimming took 5 bases from V and 2 from J, leaving 19 bases between them.

The chain joins TRBV4-2 to TRBJ2-3; D remains unclear. The CDR3 is made up of 16 amino acids. Germline V CDR1 and CDR2: LGHNA, YNFKEQ. Trimming stripped 1 base from V and 2 bases from J, with 13 bases between. CDR3 DNA sequence: TGTGCCAGCAGCCAAGGCCACAGCCCCAACACAGATACGCAGTATTTT. It translates to CASSQGHSPNTDTQYF.

The J gene is TRBJ2-5, the V gene TRBV19; D is possibly TRBD2 (5 bases). The germline V and J ends were trimmed by 2 bases and 6 bases, with 19 bases remaining between them. There are 16 residues in the CDR3. Germline V CDR1 and CDR2: LNHDA, SQIVND (reference sequence). CDR3 residues: CASSISTGRLPQTQYF. The CDR3 nucleotides are TGTGCCAGTAGTATATCAACGGGGAGACTACCTCAGACCCAGTACTTC. The full variable domain, completed using reference TRBV19 and TRBJ2-5, is DGGITQSPKYLFRKEGQNVTLSCEQNLNHDAMYWYRQDPGQGLRLIYYSQIVNDFQKGDIAEGYSVSREKKESFPLTVTSAQKNPTAFYLCASSISTGRLPQTQYFGPGTRLLVL.

This clone has just a few counts. V usage is TRBV6-5 and J usage is TRBJ1-2, with D maybe TRBD1 (6 bases). Trimming left V 5 bases short and J 4 bases short, with 14 bases between. The CDR3 totals 14 residues. In germline, CDR1 is MNHEY, CDR2 SVGAGI. The CDR3 here is CASSLLQGSYGYTF. Written as DNA, the CDR3 is TGTGCCAGCAGTCTTCTACAGGGCAGCTATGGCTACACCTTC.

This rearrangement joins TRBV2 to TRBJ2-5; the match to TRBD1 covers 10 bases. With 9 bases clipped from V and 4 bases from J, the junction kept 8 bases outside the gene matches. This CDR3 contains 14 residues. Germline V gene sequence: CDR1 SNHLY, CDR2 FYNNEI. CDR3 in DNA: TGTGCCAGTAAGACCGGGACAGGGGTAGAGACCCAGTACTTC. It translates to CASKTGTGVETQYF.

V is TRBV10-3 and J is TRBJ2-6; D not certain. Trimming took 7 bases from V and 2 from J, leaving 6 bases between them. The CDR3 is 13 residues long. Germline V gene lookup returns CDR1 ENHRY and CDR2 SYGVKD. CDR3 DNA: TGTGCCATCAAGAATACTGGGGCCAACGTCCTGACTTTC. Translating it yields CAIKNTGANVLTF.

This chain uses TRBV5-4 with TRBJ2-7, with 9 bases lining up with TRBD2. V shed 1 base and J 6 bases; nucleotides not matched to a gene: 2. The CDR3 runs to 13 residues. Germline assignment: CDR1 SGHNT and CDR2 YYREEE (reference sequence). The CDR3 DNA follows: TGTGCCAGCAGCTTGATGACTAGCGGCGAGCAGTACTTC. This translates into CASSLMTSGEQYF.

The chain is built from TRBV19 and TRBJ1-2; 7 bases line up with TRBD1. Trimming cost V 3 bases and J 0 bases; bases outside gene matches: 4. The germline V gene has CDR1 LNHDA and CDR2 SQIVND (reference sequence). This CDR3 has 15 residues. In DNA form, the CDR3 reads TGTGCCAGTAGTATGACAGGGTTGTCTAACTATGGCTACACCTTC. Encoded protein: CASSMTGLSNYGYTF.

The chain has TRBV5-1 and TRBJ2-5, with TRBD2 matching 11 bases. The germline V gene has CDR1 SGHRS and CDR2 YFSETQ. The trim removed 6 bases at V and 4 bases at J, leaving 5 bases unmatched. The CDR3 extends over 14 amino acids. The CDR3, as DNA: TGCGCCAGCACCAGGACTAGCGGGCTAGAGACCCAGTACTTC. Translated, it gives CASTRTSGLETQYF.

The chain couples TRBV6-5 to TRBJ1-5, with a tentative D call TRBD1 (5 bases). Trimming took off 5 bases at V and 9 bases at J, with 14 bases between the two ends. This CDR3 is built from 13 residues. The V gene's germline CDR1 is MNHEY and CDR2 SVGAGI. CDR3 sequence (DNA): TGTGCCAGCAGTGCCCGAGGGGACCGGCCCCAGCATTTT. As protein: CASSARGDRPQHF.

V gene TRBV9 combines with J gene TRBJ2-1, with TRBD1 as a possible D gene (6 bases). With 3 bases removed from V and 1 base from J, the gap between germline ends came to 11 bases. Germline CDR1 is SGDLS and CDR2 is YYNGEE. CDR3 length: 15 amino acids. This CDR3 reads CASSATQGSYNEQFF. CDR3 sequence (DNA): TGTGCCAGCAGCGCCACCCAGGGGTCCTACAATGAGCAGTTCTTC.

This clone showed up just a few times. V usage is TRBV10-3 and J usage is TRBJ2-7; D unresolved. The V and J ends lost 5 bases and 3 bases respectively, with 11 bases between them. This CDR3 is built from 13 residues. CDR1 and CDR2 from the germline V gene are ENHRY and SYGVKD. The CDR3 here is CAISNRSSYEQYF. The CDR3 region has the DNA TGTGCCATCAGTAACCGGAGCAGCTACGAGCAGTACTTC.

The sample holds a few counts of this clone. This chain connects TRBV11-3 to TRBJ2-1; TRBD2 might be the D (6 bases). Germline CDR1 and CDR2: SGHNT and YENEEA. The CDR3 extends over 16 amino acids. The germline V and J ends were trimmed by 1 base and 2 bases, with 12 bases remaining between them. The CDR3: CASSLGASVTYNEQFF. CDR3 coding DNA: TGTGCCAGCAGCTTAGGGGCTAGCGTAACCTACAATGAGCAGTTCTTC.

This rearrangement joins TRBV7-8 to TRBJ2-1; no reliable D call. Germline V gives CDR1 SGHVS, CDR2 FQNEAQ. V dropped 1 base and J dropped 0 bases, with 4 bases sitting between them. The CDR3 extends over 14 amino acids. CDR3 nucleotides: TGTGCCAGCAGCTTAGTAGGCTCCTACAATGAGCAGTTCTTC. Protein product: CASSLVGSYNEQFF.

The chain links TRBV19 to TRBJ2-6; D gene uncertain. CDR1 LNHDA and CDR2 SQIVND come from the germline V gene (reference sequence). Trimming took off 5 bases at V and 7 bases at J, with 6 bases between the two ends. CDR3 length: 12 residues. In DNA form, the CDR3 reads TGTGCCAGTAGTTGGACCGCCAACGTCCTGACTTTC. Translated, it gives CASSWTANVLTF.

The V gene is TRBV4-1, the J gene TRBJ2-7; the match to TRBD1 covers 7 bases. V was pared by 5 bases and J by 3 bases, with 13 bases of the junction left unmatched. The CDR3 totals 16 residues. CDR1 is MGHRA and CDR2 is YSYEKL in the germline V gene. The DNA of the CDR3 is TGCGCCAGCAGCTTTACCCGAGACAGGGAAAACTACGAGCAGTACTTC. The encoded protein is CASSFTRDRENYEQYF.

This rearrangement joins TRBV30 to TRBJ2-5, with 7 nucleotides matching TRBD1. The end of the DNA is better explained by TRBJ2-7, so the J call may be wrong. Germline loops: CDR1 GTSNPN, CDR2 SVGIG (reference sequence). This CDR3 spans 15 amino acids. In DNA, the CDR3 is TGTGCCTGGAGTGTACAATACAGGGGATCCTACGAGCAGTACTTC. This sequence encodes CAWSVQYRGSYEQYF.

In this sample, this clone turned up once. This CDR3 is also generated by other DNA sequences in the sample. This chain links TRBV7-9 with TRBJ2-1, with TRBD2 identical over 10 bases. Trimming took 1 base from V and 7 from J; bases not matched to a gene: 4. This CDR3 region has 15 residues. Germline V gene sequence: CDR1 SEHNR, CDR2 FQNEAQ (reference sequence). The CDR3 sequence is CASSLGASGSNEQFF. As DNA, the CDR3 is TGTGCCAGCAGCTTAGGGGCTAGCGGGAGTAATGAGCAGTTCTTC.

This clone has just a few counts. The chain combines TRBV2 with TRBJ1-5; D gene ambiguous. The V gene's germline CDR1 is SNHLY and CDR2 FYNNEI. CDR3 length: 13 residues. The V gene lost 2 bases and the J gene lost 5 bases, with 7 bases spanning the gap. The CDR3 DNA is TGTGCCAGCAGTGAATTCAGAGATCAGCCCCAGCATTTT. As protein: CASSEFRDQPQHF.

The chain links TRBV14 to TRBJ2-5; D is possibly TRBD1 (5 bases). V was pared by 8 bases and J by 2 bases, with 9 bases between. This CDR3 is 12 amino acids long. Germline CDR1 is SGHDN and CDR2 is FVKESK. Written as DNA, the CDR3 is TGTGCCAGCGGGGCGAGTCAAGAGACCCAGTACTTC. Translation gives CASGASQETQYF.

The chain is built from TRBV6-1 and TRBJ1-1; D unclear. V lost 6 bases to trimming and J lost 8 bases, with 16 bases between them. The CDR3 is 13 amino acids. The germline CDR1 and CDR2 sequences are MNHNS and SASEGT. The CDR3 loop is CASSATYLSEAFF. The CDR3 DNA reads TGTGCCAGCAGCGCGACCTACCTTTCGGAAGCTTTCTTT.